This TCR beta chain was identified in a study of T cell changes during pregnancy in multiple sclerosis (dated by TCRdb to 2018 to 2020). For the wider study: Changes in the T cell repertoire over the course of pregnancy were examined in this study in women with multiple sclerosis.

With respect to this clone: This receptor's antigen is unknown. Base quality data are lacking; no much larger clone is found one base away.

Library generation was performed with the immunoSEQ multiplex PCR assay. This is the immuneACCESS table as TCRdb keeps it, with only in-frame sequences that have V and J called. A part of the clones is gone; compared with another copy, unresolved V genes explain less than half, and the rest is unexplained. The sample profile shows about 31,000 clones; over 75% of them were found once. The ten largest clonotypes hold roughly 6.5% of the sample. The sequence was collected from a female donor with multiple sclerosis, enrolled in a pregnancy study. The input for sequencing was CD8+ T cells from peripheral blood mononuclear cells, taken in the second trimester of pregnancy.

The sequenced DNA is TGTGCCGGAGCGAGACAGGGGATCGACCACGAGCAGTACTTC. Its translation is CAGARQGIDHEQYF. This chain is built from TRBV2 and TRBJ2-7, and TRBD1 matches 8 of the central bases. From the cysteine through the phenylalanine, the CDR3 covers 14 amino acids. Of the read, only the CDR3 DNA is kept; its 42 bases are in frame from base 1. The CDR1 and CDR2 encoded by the germline V gene are SNHLY and FYNNEI. V loses 11 bases at its end and J loses 5 bases; junction bases beyond the gene matches: 14.